Listed below are T cell receptor beta chains from one sample, sequenced in a study of blood T cells in healthy people across ages. A single record per CDR3 protein comes from TCRdb applying MiXCR to the 5' RACE reads. The data hold about 800,000 distinct CDR3 sequences, with 20% to 25% observed a single time. Another study also made use of these data, one on T cells of mothers and their children.

Sequenced: blood. The receptors shown here come from a boy aged 5-17 years in good health. Each CDR3 is given with its conserved first and last residue.

v_gene,j_gene,CDR3aa
TRBV28,.,CASSPLPTGTYEQYF
TRBV2,TRBJ2-1,CASIRSGTYNEQFF
TRBV7-2,TRBJ1-5,CASSYGDRGLQPQHF
TRBV2,TRBJ2-1,CASSGGRITNNEQFF
TRBV27,TRBJ2-1,CASSLRGGNEQFF
TRBV4-2,TRBJ1-2,CASSPHRESNYGYTF
TRBV29-1,TRBJ2-7,CSVASRDRGSLHRGEQYF
TRBV20-1,.,CSARYQTGEQFF
TRBV28,TRBJ2-7,CASRDLAGGPYGQYF
TRBV29-1,TRBJ2-5,CSGAHVGRGETQYF
TRBV24-1,TRBJ2-5,CATRDSGQETQYF
TRBV2,TRBJ2-5,CASSEKTPETQYF
TRBV28,TRBJ2-4,CASSLGPLTHFAKNIQYF
TRBV12-3/TRBV12-4,TRBJ2-3,CASKRTSTDTQYF
TRBV12-3/TRBV12-4,TRBJ2-5,CASSFRVLVEETQYF
TRBV20-1,TRBJ2-1,CSASGDIYNEQFF
TRBV6-5,TRBJ2-5,CASSRGETRYF
TRBV20-1,TRBJ1-2,CSARSDQRPNYGYTF
TRBV29-1,TRBJ2-5,CSVNIGTRGTQYF
TRBV4-3,TRBJ1-2,CASSQLHRDGYYTF
TRBV27,TRBJ1-5,CASSLGGVRNQPQHF
TRBV6-5,TRBJ2-5,CASSYRRATGLGETQYF
TRBV28,TRBJ2-7,CASSLWDRGHEQYF
TRBV25-1,TRBJ2-3,CASSVMVRSSTDTQYF
TRBV24-1,TRBJ2-1,CATSDPLIDSYNEQFF
TRBV20-1,TRBJ2-1,CSASTGYGGEQFF
TRBV29-1,TRBJ2-5,CSVEESYSQETQYF
TRBV7-3,TRBJ2-3,CASSLTDGGRTDTQYF
TRBV7-2,TRBJ1-2,CASSPKTGGGYGYTF
TRBV3-1,TRBJ2-1,CASSQDGGSGRNEQFF
TRBV28,TRBJ2-4,CASSLSTGNWAKNIQYF
TRBV11-2,TRBJ2-1,CASSLEVNEQFF
TRBV20-1,.,CSARPQGEQYF
TRBV11-2,.,CASREGRWLDEQYF
TRBV9,TRBJ2-4,CASSVEGSGKNIQYF
TRBV7-9,TRBJ1-5,CASTVGGDQPQHF
TRBV7-9,TRBJ2-7,CASSDDTYSYEQYF
TRBV11-2,TRBJ2-3,CASSSRGGPTDTQYF
TRBV7-2,.,CASSFRTEYNEQFF
TRBV6-2/TRBV6-3,TRBJ2-1,CASSYSRTSSYNEQFF
TRBV2,TRBJ2-5,CASRPQGGVETQYF
TRBV15,TRBJ2-2,CATSRGLASGELFF
TRBV5-4,TRBJ2-7,CASSLGLAGDEQYF
TRBV29-1,TRBJ1-1,CSVTRGLTEAFF
TRBV6-1,TRBJ2-5,CASSPTGRETQYF